These T cell receptor beta chains were read from a single sample in a study of blood T cells in healthy people across ages. TCRdb reprocessed the 5' RACE reads with MiXCR, giving one entry per CDR3 protein. The table has around 800,000 distinct CDR3 sequences, 55% to 65% seen once. Sequences were obtained from blood. Receptors originate from a man aged 25 to 40 in good health. CDR3s include the opening cysteine and the closing phenylalanine or tryptophan.

v_call cdr3_aa
TRBV9 CATGGRSSYNEQFF
TRBV6-6 CASIRTGVETQYF
TRBV27 CASSGTGATEAFF
TRBV6-5 CASRKTGGDSPLHF
TRBV4-2 CASSQVGGGAFRETQYF
TRBV28 CASSKPLGDSTDTQYF
TRBV6-5 CASRDNLYEQYF
TRBV7-8 CASSQSATGLANYGYTF
TRBV4-3 CASSQARSSYEQYF
TRBV7-9 CASSEGGLTYEQYF
TRBV28 CATLTGDRYGYTF
TRBV18 CASSPSRQIYNYGYTF
TRBV12-3/TRBV12-4 CASSPTGERGYNEQFF
TRBV27 CASSFLAGGLGDTQYF
TRBV29-1 CSVLAGLNEQFF
TRBV5-1 CASSSPGTYEQYF
TRBV7-3 CASSLNFGGGNEQFF
TRBV7-3 CASSLTGRLGETQYF
TRBV11-1 CASDSIPKTQYF
TRBV29-1 CSAFISGANVLTF
TRBV7-2 CASSGGGPLYEQYF
TRBV29-1 CSVVGQGAVNEQFF
TRBV20-1 CSAPVRYGSTGELFF
TRBV7-2 CASSPRRGFNEQFF
TRBV6-5 CASSLTGLNYGYTF
TRBV20-1 CSATIRQGQETQYF
TRBV5-1 CASSLIQNPTDTQYF
TRBV21-1 CASIPTGTEQFF
TRBV5-6 CASNEKGQRTYEQYF
TRBV20-1 CSARGWGGPHSSTDTQYF
TRBV7-2 CASSLMPPSAGNSYEQYF
TRBV24-1 CATSPSGFNYGYTF
TRBV7-9 CASTLEGRGVWNEQFF
TRBV25-1 CASSRQGRDYGYTF
TRBV12-3/TRBV12-4 CASPGRDTQYF
TRBV28 CASRPTVTNEQFF
TRBV5-1 CASSLRPGSSYEQYF
TRBV28 CVAATATDTQYF
TRBV6-6 CASSYGAGREGTDTQYF
TRBV4-2 CASSHGTAGGTYEQYF
TRBV6-5 CASSYGGGQSYGYTF
TRBV28 CASSLKMGEKLFF
TRBV6-2/TRBV6-3 CASRRTGSYNEQFF
TRBV7-3 CASSPRLAGVGEQFF
TRBV2 CASSTPREGVRYEQYF
TRBV5-1 CASSAGQGEISYEQYF
TRBV20-1 CSASEGGSNQPQHF
TRBV3-1 CAGSPNMVEEQFF
TRBV29-1 CSVEDGASGAYNEQYF
TRBV12-3/TRBV12-4 CASRPTGLGYGYTF
TRBV18 CASSPPSNYNEQYF
TRBV20-1 CSAAGAVWDEQFF
TRBV29-1 CSVEGGQSYEQYF
TRBV20-1 CSAPRLEYEQYF
TRBV2 CASSEETSEYNEQFF
TRBV7-9 CASSTGLAGGLETQYF
TRBV28 CASTMATTVLQYF
TRBV9 CASSGRQGMNTEAFF
TRBV7-3 CASSMTSGGAINNEQFF
TRBV7-8 CASGSGARSNNEQFF